A single sample gave rise to the 26 T cell receptor beta chains below, sequenced in a study of blood T cell repertoires in COVID-19 (dated by TCRdb to between 2020 and 2021). Libraries were prepared through the immunoSEQ multiplex PCR assay. Held by TCRdb, this immuneACCESS table contains in-frame sequences only and omits some clones. Under half of the omission traces to an unresolved V gene where checked; the cause of the rest is unknown. Counted in this sample were 95,000 to 150,000 clones; roughly 77% of them appeared once. The ten biggest clones cover more than 15% of the sample. The sample comprised peripheral blood. The receptors were gathered from a man in his sixties with active or convalescent COVID-19.

V usage is TRBV9 and J usage is TRBJ2-5, with a possible D match to TRBD2 (5 bases). V was pared by 4 bases and J by 2 bases, with 12 bases between. The CDR3 contains 14 residues. Germline CDR1 and CDR2: SGDLS and YYNGEE. In DNA form, the CDR3 reads TGTGCCAGCAGCCCCAGGTGGGAGCAAGAGACCCAGTACTTC. Amino acids: CASSPRWEQETQYF.

The table lists this clone with a few counts. The CDR3 DNA follows: TGTGCCAGTACCTTAACCCCCGGGAGGATTAACTATGGCTACACCTTC. It specifies CASTLTPGRINYGYTF. J is TRBJ1-2 and V is TRBV19, with D unresolved. Germline CDR1 is LNHDA and CDR2 is SQIVND (reference sequence). CDR3 size: 16 residues. V gave up 7 bases and J gave up 1 base, with 19 bases separating them.

The chain joins TRBV4-3 to TRBJ1-1, with TRBD1 matching 7 bases. Germline CDR1 and CDR2: LGHNA and YSLEER. The CDR3 runs to 15 residues. The J segment lost 6 bases and the V segment lost 4 bases, leaving 11 bases of the junction unmatched. DNA for the CDR3: TGCGCCAGCAGCCCCGACCGGGTCAGGGGGTCTGAAGCTTTCTTT. It codes for CASSPDRVRGSEAFF.

The CDR3: CASSYTGQGAYEQYF. The CDR3 region has the DNA TGTGCCAGCAGTTACACAGGACAGGGGGCTTACGAGCAGTACTTC. The rearrangement uses TRBV6-2 or TRBV6-3 and TRBJ2-7; 11 bases are shared with TRBD1. Trimming took 2 bases from V and 4 from J; bases not matched to a gene: 4. This CDR3 region has 15 residues. Germline CDR1 MNHEY, CDR2 SVGEGT.

The chain carries TRBV6-2 or TRBV6-3 and TRBJ2-1, with 15 bases aligning to TRBD2. V was pared by 6 bases and J by 10 bases, with 7 bases of the junction left unmatched. Germline CDR1 and CDR2: MNHEY and SVGEGT. CDR3 length: 15 amino acids. The CDR3 reads CASSPGLAGGREQFF. The CDR3 region has the DNA TGTGCCAGCAGCCCGGGACTAGCGGGAGGTCGGGAGCAGTTCTTC.

This chain links TRBV27 with TRBJ1-2; D is uncertain. The CDR3 is 13 residues long. In germline, CDR1 is MNHEY, CDR2 SMNVEV (reference sequence). V lost 3 bases and J lost 0, with 5 bases in between. CDR3 sequence reads: CASSFSANYGYTF. The CDR3 DNA reads TGTGCCAGCAGTTTCTCGGCTAACTATGGCTACACCTTC.

The chain links TRBV7-3 to TRBJ2-1; TRBD1 aligns across 7 bases. The germline CDR1 and CDR2 sequences are SGHTA and FQGTGA. The length of the CDR3 is 15 residues. V lost 6 bases and J lost 2; bases outside the gene matches: 7. The DNA of the CDR3 is TGTGCCAGCAGGTCAACCGGGACAGCCTACAATGAGCAGTTCTTC. This encodes CASRSTGTAYNEQFF.

The J gene is TRBJ1-5, the V gene TRBV7-8; TRBD1 matches 7 bases. Losses at the gene ends were 5 bases for V and 8 bases for J; bases not matched to a gene: 15. CDR3 length equals 16 residues. CDR1 is SGHVS, CDR2 FQNEAQ, per germline. The CDR3 is CASSPGDSAFGEPQHF. DNA of the CDR3: TGTGCCAGCAGCCCGGGGGACAGCGCGTTCGGGGAGCCCCAGCATTTT. Drawing the rest from reference TRBV7-8 and TRBJ1-5, the complete variable domain is GAGVSQSPRYKVAKRGQDVALRCDPISGHVSLFWYQQALGQGPEFLTYFQNEAQLDKSGLPSDRFFAERPEGSVSTLKIQRTQQEDSAVYLCASSPGDSAFGEPQHFGDGTRLSIL.

The chain joins TRBV9 to TRBJ2-2; TRBD2 matches 8 bases. This CDR3 comprises 18 residues. Germline CDR1 SGDLS, CDR2 YYNGEE. The junction had 14 bases not matched to a gene; V was cut back by 4 bases and J by 3 bases. In nucleotides, the CDR3 is TGTGCCAGCAGCCACGGGGGTCTCTACGGGAGGGACACCGGGGAGCTGTTTTTT. Translation: CASSHGGLYGRDTGELFF.

The V gene is TRBV11-3, the J gene TRBJ1-6, with a possible D match to TRBD1 (5 bases). This CDR3 is 13 amino acids long. Germline V gene sequence: CDR1 SGHNT, CDR2 YENEEA. The V end was cut by 2 bases, the J end by 10 bases, with 9 bases between. The CDR3 protein is CASSLLGESPLHF. CDR3 coding DNA: TGTGCCAGCAGCTTATTAGGGGAATCACCCCTCCACTTT.

The gene calls are TRBV7-3 and TRBJ1-5; maybe TRBD1 (6 bases). This CDR3 contains 19 residues. CDR1 and CDR2 from the germline V gene are SGHTA and FQGTGA. With 5 bases removed from V and 6 bases from J, the gap between germline ends came to 29 bases. CDR3 residues: CASSPPRQAVVCFCQPQHF. CDR3 DNA: TGTGCCAGCAGCCCCCCCCGACAGGCGGTTGTCTGTTTTTGTCAGCCCCAGCATTTT. Complete variable domain (other parts from reference TRBV7-3 and TRBJ1-5): GAGVSQTPSNKVTEKGKYVELRCDPISGHTALYWYRQSLGQGPEFLIYFQGTGAADDSGLPNDRFFAVRPEGSVSTLKIQRTERGDSAVYLCASSPPRQAVVCFCQPQHFGDGTRLSIL.

This clone was observed many times. The chain employs TRBV7-2 and TRBJ2-3, with a weak D call TRBD2 (6 bases). Deletions cut 1 base from V and 5 bases from J, with 7 bases between. CDR1 is SGHTA and CDR2 is FQGNSA in the germline V gene. This CDR3 region has 13 residues. The CDR3 reads CASSLGRGDTQYF. In DNA, the CDR3 is TGTGCCAGCAGCTTAGGGCGGGGAGATACGCAGTATTTT. Together with reference TRBV7-2 and TRBJ2-3, the CDR3 gives the full variable domain: GAGVSQSPSNKVTEKGKDVELRCDPISGHTALYWYRQSLGQGLEFLIYFQGNSAPDKSGLPSDRFSAERTGGSVSTLTIQRTQQEDSAVYLCASSLGRGDTQYFGPGTRLTVL.

The CDR3 loop reads CASSLDGSGRNQPQHF. The DNA of the CDR3 is TGCGCCAGCAGCTTGGATGGTTCTGGGCGCAATCAGCCCCAGCATTTT. V and J are TRBV5-1 and TRBJ1-5; D unresolved. The ends were cut back, 0 bases at V and 2 bases at J, with 12 bases in the middle. Germline V CDR1 and CDR2: SGHRS, YFSETQ. This CDR3 region has 16 residues.

J is TRBJ2-7 and V is TRBV7-9; 13 bases map to TRBD2. V trimming: 1 base; J trimming: 6 bases; junction bases outside the gene matches: 6. From germline, CDR1 is SEHNR and CDR2 FQNEAQ (reference sequence). The CDR3 runs 16 residues. The CDR3 DNA sequence: TGTGCCAGCAGCTTAGGATCGACTAGCGGGAGGAGCGAGCAGTACTTC. Its protein product is CASSLGSTSGRSEQYF.

The rearrangement uses TRBV12-3 or TRBV12-4 and TRBJ2-1; D is ambiguous. The V end was cut by 7 bases, the J end by 7 bases, with 14 bases between. This CDR3 contains 13 residues. In nucleotides, the CDR3 is TGTGCCAGCACCCTAAGGAGAGGAAATGAGCAGTTCTTC. Translation gives CASTLRRGNEQFF.

This chain joins TRBV19 and TRBJ1-2; D is undetermined. The V gene's germline CDR1 is LNHDA and CDR2 SQIVND (reference sequence). There are 15 residues in the CDR3. Trimming removed 3 bases from V and 2 bases from J, with 13 bases in between. CDR3 sequence reads: CASSILSARNYGYTF. The CDR3 nucleotides are TGTGCCAGTAGTATTTTGTCCGCCAGAAACTATGGCTACACCTTC. Supplemented by reference TRBV19 and TRBJ1-2, the full variable domain reads DGGITQSPKYLFRKEGQNVTLSCEQNLNHDAMYWYRQDPGQGLRLIYYSQIVNDFQKGDIAEGYSVSREKKESFPLTVTSAQKNPTAFYLCASSILSARNYGYTFGSGTRLTVV.

The V and J genes are TRBV2 and TRBJ2-3, with 10 bases identical to TRBD2. In germline, CDR1 is SNHLY, CDR2 FYNNEI. With V trimmed by 8 bases and J by 6 bases, 8 bases remained unmatched. This CDR3 region has 14 residues. CDR3 nucleotides: TGTGCCAGCCGATTGGGAGCGGGAGGGGATACGCAGTATTTT. Translating gives CASRLGAGGDTQYF.

This clone occurred a few times. This sequence joins TRBV6-2 or TRBV6-3 and TRBJ2-7; 10 bases line up with TRBD2. J lost 1 base, V lost 5 bases, and 5 bases had no gene match. CDR3 length equals 15 residues. Germline lookup yields CDR1 MNHEY and CDR2 SVGEGT. Written as DNA, the CDR3 is TGTGCCAGCAGTGCCGGGACTAGCGCTTCCTACGAGCAGTACTTC. It codes for CASSAGTSASYEQYF.

The V call is TRBV2, the J call TRBJ2-2; TRBD2 agrees at 8 bases. Germline trimming cut 5 bases from V and 5 bases from J; bases unmatched to any gene: 10. Germline lookup yields CDR1 SNHLY and CDR2 FYNNEI. The CDR3 has 16 residues. The CDR3: CASSLTSDPGTGELFF. The CDR3 DNA reads TGTGCCAGCAGTCTGACTAGCGACCCCGGGACCGGGGAGCTGTTTTTT.

The rearrangement joins TRBV7-9 to TRBJ2-7; D is possibly TRBD2 (6 bases). V was clipped by 2 bases and J by 4 bases, with 15 bases between them. CDR1 and CDR2 (germline): SEHNR, FQNEAQ (reference sequence). The CDR3 contains 15 residues. The CDR3 loop is CASSLPGLQLYEQYF. As DNA, the CDR3 is TGTGCCAGCAGCTTACCGGGACTCCAACTTTACGAGCAGTACTTC.

The sample holds one count of this clone. The chain links TRBV6-2 or TRBV6-3 to TRBJ2-1; 11 bases line up with TRBD1. Germline V CDR1 and CDR2: MNHEY, SVGEGT. CDR3 length: 16 residues. V trimming: 5 bases; J trimming: 8 bases; junction bases outside the gene matches: 11. The CDR3 bases are TGTGCCAGCAGTCCATACCACGGACAGGGGGCTTATGAGCAGTTCTTC. Protein: CASSPYHGQGAYEQFF.

J is TRBJ2-7 and V is TRBV28; 7 bases agree with TRBD2. Germline values: CDR1 MDHEN, CDR2 SYDVKM. This CDR3 is 17 amino acids long. V lost 5 bases and J lost 3; bases outside the gene matches: 16. The DNA of the CDR3 is TGTGCCAGCAGTCGACTCGTAAAAGGGGCGGGAGTCTACGAGCAGTACTTC. Its translation: CASSRLVKGAGVYEQYF.

The CDR3 loop reads CASTLRGGGDEQYF. CDR3 sequence (DNA): TGTGCCAGCACCCTCCGCGGGGGAGGCGACGAGCAGTACTTC. The chain employs TRBV27 and TRBJ2-7; 7 nucleotides agree with TRBD2. V was clipped by 7 bases and J by 5 bases; unmatched bases: 11. This CDR3 spans 14 amino acids. Germline CDR1 MNHEY, CDR2 SMNVEV (reference sequence).

The rearrangement joins TRBV12-5 to TRBJ1-5; D not resolved. The germline V and J ends were trimmed by 7 bases and 0 bases, with 19 bases remaining between them. The germline V gene encodes CDR1 LGHNT and CDR2 FRNRAP. The CDR3 spans 17 residues. The CDR3 DNA reads as TGTGCTAGTGTCCCTCCAAGCGGACTGACTAGCAATCAGCCCCAGCATTTT. Residues: CASVPPSGLTSNQPQHF.

The V and J genes are TRBV27 and TRBJ2-6, with TRBD1 matching 9 bases. Per germline, CDR1 MNHEY and CDR2 SMNVEV (reference sequence). V lost 5 bases to trimming and J lost 3 bases; unmatched junction nucleotides: 5. The CDR3 contains 16 residues. The CDR3 DNA follows: TGTGCCAGCAGTGGGACAGGGCAATATGGGGCCAACGTCCTGACTTTC. Its protein is CASSGTGQYGANVLTF.

The V and J genes are TRBV2 and TRBJ2-1; 7 bases fit TRBD2. CDR3 length: 14 residues. Germline V gene lookup returns CDR1 SNHLY and CDR2 FYNNEI. Unmatched junction bases numbered 10, after V lost 10 bases and J lost 4 bases. Written as DNA, the CDR3 is TGTGCCACCCAATCTAGCGGAAGATACAATGAGCAGTTCTTC. Amino acids: CATQSSGRYNEQFF. Full variable domain (outside the CDR3, taken from reference TRBV2 and TRBJ2-1): EPEVTQTPSHQVTQMGQEVILRCVPISNHLYFYWYRQILGQKVEFLVSFYNNEISEKSEIFDDQFSVERPDGSNFTLKIRSTKLEDSAMYFCATQSSGRYNEQFFGPGTRLTVL.